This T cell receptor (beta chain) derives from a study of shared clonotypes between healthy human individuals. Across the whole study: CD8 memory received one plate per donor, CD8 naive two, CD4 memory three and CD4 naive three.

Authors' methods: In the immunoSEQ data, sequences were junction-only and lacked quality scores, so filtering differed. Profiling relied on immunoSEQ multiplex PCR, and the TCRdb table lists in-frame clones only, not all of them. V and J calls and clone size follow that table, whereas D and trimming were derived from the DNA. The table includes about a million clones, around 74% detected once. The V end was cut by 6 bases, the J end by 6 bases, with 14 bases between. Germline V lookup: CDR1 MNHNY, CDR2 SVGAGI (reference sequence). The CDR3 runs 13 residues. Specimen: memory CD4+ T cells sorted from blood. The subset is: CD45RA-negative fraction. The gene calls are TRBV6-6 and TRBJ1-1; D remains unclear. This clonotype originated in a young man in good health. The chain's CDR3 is CASRPLGTAEAFF. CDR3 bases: TGTGCCAGCAGGCCTTTGGGTACCGCTGAAGCTTTCTTT.